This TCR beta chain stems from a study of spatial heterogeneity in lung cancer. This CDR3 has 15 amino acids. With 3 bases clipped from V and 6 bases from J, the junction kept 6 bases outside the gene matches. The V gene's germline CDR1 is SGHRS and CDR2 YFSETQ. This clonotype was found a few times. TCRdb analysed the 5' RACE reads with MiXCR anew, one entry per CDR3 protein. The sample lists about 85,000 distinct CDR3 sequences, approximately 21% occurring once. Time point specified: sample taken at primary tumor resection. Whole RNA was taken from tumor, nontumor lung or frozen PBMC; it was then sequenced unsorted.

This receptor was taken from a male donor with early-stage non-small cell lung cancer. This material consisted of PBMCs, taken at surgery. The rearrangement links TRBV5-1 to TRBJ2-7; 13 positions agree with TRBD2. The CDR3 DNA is TGCGCCAGCAGCTCGGCCGGGACTAGCGGGACCGAGCAGTACTTC. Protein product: CASSSAGTSGTEQYF.